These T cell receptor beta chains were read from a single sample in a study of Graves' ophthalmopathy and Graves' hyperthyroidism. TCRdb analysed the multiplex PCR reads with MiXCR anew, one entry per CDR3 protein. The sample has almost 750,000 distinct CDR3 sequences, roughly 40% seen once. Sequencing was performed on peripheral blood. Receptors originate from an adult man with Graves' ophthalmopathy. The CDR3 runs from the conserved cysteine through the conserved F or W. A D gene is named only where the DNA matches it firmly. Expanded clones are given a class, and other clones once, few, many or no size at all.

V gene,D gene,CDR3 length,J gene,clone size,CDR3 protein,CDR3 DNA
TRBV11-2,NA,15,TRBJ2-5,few,CASSLDWGFQETQYF,TGTGCCAGCAGCTTAGATTGGGGGTTCCAAGAGACCCAGTACTTC
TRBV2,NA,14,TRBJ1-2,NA,CASSLFHTNYGYTF,TGTGCCAGCAGTTTATTTCACACTAACTATGGCTACACCTTC
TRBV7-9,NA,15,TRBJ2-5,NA,CASSPWERALETQYF,TGTGCCAGCAGCCCGTGGGAGCGGGCCTTGGAGACCCAGTACTTC
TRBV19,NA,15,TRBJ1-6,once,CASSIGRGFNSPLHF,TGTGCCAGTAGTATAGGTAGAGGATTTAATTCACCCCTCCACTTT
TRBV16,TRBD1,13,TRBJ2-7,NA,CASSQVIWDRLYF,TGTGCCAGCAGCCAAGTTATTTGGGACAGGCTATACTTC
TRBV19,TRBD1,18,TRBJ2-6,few,CASSISGTAYSGANVLTF,TGTGCCAGTAGTATATCCGGGACAGCCTACTCTGGGGCCAACGTCCTGACTTTC
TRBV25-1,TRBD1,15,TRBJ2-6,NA,CASQGQGSGANVLTF,TGTGCCAGCCAAGGACAGGGCTCTGGGGCCAACGTCCTGACTTTC
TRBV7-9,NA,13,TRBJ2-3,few,CASSYEATDTQYF,TGTGCCAGCAGCTACGAAGCGACAGATACGCAGTATTTT
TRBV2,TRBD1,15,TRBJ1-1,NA,CASSKDRGTNTEAFF,TGTGCCAGCAGTAAGGACAGGGGAACGAACACTGAAGCTTTCTTT
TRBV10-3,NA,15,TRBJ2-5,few,CAISTRDKQGETQYF,TGTGCCATCAGCACCCGGGACAAGCAGGGAGAGACCCAGTACTTC
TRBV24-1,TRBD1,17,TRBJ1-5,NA,CASSQGTGGTSNQPQHF,TGTGCCAGCAGCCAAGGGACAGGGGGTACGAGCAATCAGCCCCAGCATTTT
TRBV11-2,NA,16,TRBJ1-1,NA,CAWSRLRPGANTEAFF,TGTGCCTGGAGTAGACTTAGGCCAGGGGCGAACACTGAAGCTTTCTTT
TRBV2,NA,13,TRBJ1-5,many,CASSEFSNQPQHF,TGTGCCAGCAGTGAATTCAGCAATCAGCCCCAGCATTTT
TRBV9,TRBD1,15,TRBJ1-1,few,CASRGTGGGNTEAFF,TGTGCCAGCAGGGGGACAGGGGGGGGAAACACTGAAGCTTTCTTT
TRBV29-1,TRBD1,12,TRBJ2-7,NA,CSVRTGGFEQYF,TGCAGCGTGCGTACAGGGGGCTTCGAGCAGTACTTC
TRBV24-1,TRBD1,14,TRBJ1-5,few,CASSKTAGGQPQHF,TGTGCCAGCAGCAAAACCGCAGGGGGTCAGCCCCAGCATTTT
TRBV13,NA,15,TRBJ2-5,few,CASSTPRGGQETQYF,TGTGCCAGCAGCACCCCCAGGGGGGGGCAAGAGACCCAGTACTTC
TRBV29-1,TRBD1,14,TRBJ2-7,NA,CSVAKKTGNYEQYF,TGCAGCGTTGCCAAAAAGACAGGGAACTACGAGCAGTACTTC
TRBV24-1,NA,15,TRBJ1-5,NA,CATSAPRGGDQPQHF,TGTGCCACCAGTGCCCCTCGGGGTGGGGATCAGCCCCAGCATTTT
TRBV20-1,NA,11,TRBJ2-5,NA,CSAAPRETQYF,TGCAGTGCAGCCCCCCGAGAGACCCAGTACTTC
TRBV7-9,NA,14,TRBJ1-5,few,CASSQGYGNQPQHF,TGCGCCAGCAGCCAAGGGTACGGCAATCAGCCCCAGCATTTT
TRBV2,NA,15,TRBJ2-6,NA,CASSRGTAGANVLTF,TGTGCCAGCAGTCGAGGGACGGCTGGGGCCAACGTCCTGACTTTC
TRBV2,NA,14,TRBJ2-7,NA,CASSLFPKAYEQYF,TGTGCCAGCAGTTTATTTCCCAAAGCCTACGAGCAGTACTTC
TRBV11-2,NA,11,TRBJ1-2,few,CATRAAYGYTF,TGTGCCACCCGCGCGGCTTATGGCTACACCTTC
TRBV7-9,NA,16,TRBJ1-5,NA,CASSQVQGLGNQPQHF,TGCGCCAGCAGCCAAGTACAGGGCCTTGGAAATCAGCCCCAGCATTTT
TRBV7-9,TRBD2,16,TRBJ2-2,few,CASSPKRGRNTGELFF,TGTGCCAGCAGCCCAAAGCGCGGGAGGAACACCGGGGAGCTGTTTTTT
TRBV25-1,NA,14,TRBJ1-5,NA,CASSDGTGNQPQHF,TGTGCCAGCAGTGATGGTACGGGGAATCAGCCCCAGCATTTT
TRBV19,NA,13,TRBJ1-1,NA,CASSMVGNTEAFF,TGTGCCAGTAGTATGGTGGGGAACACTGAAGCTTTCTTT
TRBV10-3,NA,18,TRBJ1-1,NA,CAISELTAEKGGGTEAFF,TGTGCCATCAGTGAGCTAACCGCCGAGAAAGGGGGAGGGACTGAAGCTTTCTTT
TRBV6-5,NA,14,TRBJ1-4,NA,CASSSGQLREKLFF,TGTGCCAGCAGTTCTGGACAGCTCCGGGAAAAACTGTTTTTT
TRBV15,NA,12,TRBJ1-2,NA,CATSREEYGYTF,TGTGCCACCAGCAGAGAGGAGTATGGCTACACCTTC
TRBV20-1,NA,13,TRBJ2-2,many,CSASQDRTGELFF,TGCAGTGCTAGTCAGGACAGAACCGGGGAGCTGTTTTTT
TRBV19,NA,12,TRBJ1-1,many,CASSLVDTEAFF,TGTGCCAGTAGTCTGGTAGACACTGAAGCTTTCTTT
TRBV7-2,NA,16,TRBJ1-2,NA,CASSLEGTGPSYGYTF,TGTGCCAGCAGCTTAGAGGGTACAGGGCCGAGCTATGGCTACACCTTC
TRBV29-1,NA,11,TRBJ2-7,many,CSVEGGLEQYF,TGCAGCGTTGAAGGGGGGCTCGAGCAGTACTTC
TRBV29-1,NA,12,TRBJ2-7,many,CSVIRDTYEQYF,TGCAGCGTCATCCGGGACACCTACGAGCAGTACTTC
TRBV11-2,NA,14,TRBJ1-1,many,CASSFGPMNTEAFF,TGTGCCAGCAGCTTCGGGCCTATGAACACTGAAGCTTTCTTT
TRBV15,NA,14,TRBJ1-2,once,CATSSKGHGYGYTF,TGTGCCACCAGCAGCAAGGGACACGGCTATGGCTACACCTTC
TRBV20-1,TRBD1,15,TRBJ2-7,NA,CSATPPRGQLYEQYF,TGCAGTGCGACACCCCCCAGGGGGCAGCTTTACGAGCAGTACTTC
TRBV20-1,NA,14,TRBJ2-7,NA,CSARDPGTVYEQYF,TGTAGTGCTAGAGATCCCGGTACTGTCTACGAGCAGTACTTC
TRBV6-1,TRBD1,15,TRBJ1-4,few,CASSGGTGPGEKLFF,TGTGCCAGCAGTGGCGGGACAGGGCCGGGAGAAAAACTGTTTTTT
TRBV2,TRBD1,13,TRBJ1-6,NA,CASSARQGPNLHF,TGTGCCAGCAGCGCCCGACAGGGCCCTAACCTCCACTTT
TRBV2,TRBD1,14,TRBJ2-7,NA,CASQGDRDLREQYF,TGTGCCAGCCAGGGGGACAGGGATCTACGAGAGCAGTACTTC
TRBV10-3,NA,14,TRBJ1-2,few,CASLSVRSYDGYTF,TGTGCCAGCCTGAGTGTGAGGAGTTATGATGGCTACACCTTC
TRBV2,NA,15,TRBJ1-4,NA,CASSEEWGRGEKLFF,TGTGCCAGCAGTGAAGAGTGGGGGCGCGGAGAAAAACTGTTTTTT
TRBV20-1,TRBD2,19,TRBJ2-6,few,CSASPIPGLADSGANVLTF,TGCAGTGCTAGCCCTATACCGGGACTAGCAGACTCTGGGGCCAACGTCCTGACTTTC
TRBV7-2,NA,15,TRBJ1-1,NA,CASSSLTGRNTEAFF,TGTGCCAGCAGCTCCCTGACAGGAAGGAACACTGAAGCTTTCTTT
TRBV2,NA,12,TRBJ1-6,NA,CASSGEGSPLHF,TGTGCCAGCAGTGGAGAGGGATCACCCCTCCACTTT
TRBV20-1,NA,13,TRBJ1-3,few,CSARRSSGNTIYF,TGCAGTGCTAGACGGAGCTCTGGAAACACCATATATTTT
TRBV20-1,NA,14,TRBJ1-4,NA,CSARTYRADEKLFF,TGCAGTGCTAGGACGTACAGGGCGGATGAAAAACTGTTTTTT
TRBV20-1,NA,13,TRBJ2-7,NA,CSVFDGGSYEQYF,TGCAGTGTGTTTGACGGAGGCTCCTACGAGCAGTACTTC
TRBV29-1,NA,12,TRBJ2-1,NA,CSGQGIGNEQFF,TGCAGCGGCCAGGGGATTGGAAATGAGCAGTTCTTC
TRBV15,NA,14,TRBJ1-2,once,CATSSGEQAYGYTF,TGTGCCACCAGCAGCGGAGAGCAGGCCTATGGCTACACCTTC
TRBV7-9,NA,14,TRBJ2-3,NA,CASSLGTATDTQYF,TGTGCCAGCAGCTTGGGGACCGCCACAGATACGCAGTATTTT
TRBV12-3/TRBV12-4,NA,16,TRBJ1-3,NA,CASPMATEGSGNTIYF,TGTGCCAGTCCTATGGCCACCGAGGGTTCTGGAAACACCATATATTTT